The 6 T cell receptor beta chains below all came from one sample that was sequenced in a study of T cell responses to AZD1222 COVID-19 vaccine. Here immunoSEQ multiplex PCR was the method, and the copy in TCRdb shows in-frame clones only, minus some. The repertoire holds around 150,000 clones, roughly 84% seen once, with approximately 4% in the top ten. The material sequenced was peripheral blood, taken on day 0 of AZD1222 vaccination. All receptors derive from an adult in good health.

The genes are TRBV6-1 and TRBJ1-6; tentatively, D is TRBD1 (6 bases). The CDR3 has 16 amino acids. Germline values: CDR1 MNHNS, CDR2 SASEGT. V lost 1 base and J lost 2, with 9 bases in between. CDR3 bases: TGTGCCAGCAGTGAAGACCGGACAGCCTATAATTCACCCCTCCACTTT. Protein sequence: CASSEDRTAYNSPLHF.

The genes are TRBV29-1 and TRBJ2-5; D is uncertain. Per germline, CDR1 SQVTM and CDR2 ANQGSEA. CDR3 length equals 10 residues. Trimming removed 4 bases from V and 5 bases from J, with 5 bases in between. CDR3 coding DNA: TGCAGCGTTGTGTGGGAGACCCAGTACTTC. It codes for CSVVWETQYF.

This chain connects TRBV24-1 to TRBJ2-3; TRBD1 matches 9 bases. Germline-derived CDR1 and CDR2 are KGHDR and SFDVKD. The J segment lost 1 base and the V segment lost 7 bases, leaving 8 bases of the junction unmatched. This CDR3 region has 16 residues. As DNA, the CDR3 is TGTGCCACCAGCCCGAGGGGACAGGGTGGCACAGATACGCAGTATTTT. Its protein is CATSPRGQGGTDTQYF.

The chain joins TRBV28 to TRBJ1-5; D is perhaps TRBD1 (5 bases). The CDR3 loop spans 16 amino acids. The germline V gene encodes CDR1 MDHEN and CDR2 SYDVKM. The V end lost 1 base, the J end lost 0 bases, and 10 bases lay between the germline ends. CDR3 amino acids: CASSLYGTHSNQPQHF. The CDR3 DNA follows: TGTGCCAGCAGTTTATACGGGACTCATAGCAATCAGCCCCAGCATTTT.

J is TRBJ1-1 and V is TRBV3-1 (or the pseudogene TRBV3-2); TRBD1 aligns across 8 bases. Germline CDR1 LGHDT, CDR2 YNNKEL (reference sequence). The CDR3 is 15 residues long. The ends lost 4 bases at V and 4 bases at J; junction bases unmatched: 8. The CDR3 nucleotides read TGTGCCAGCAGCCCCCGCGGACAGGGCGGCACTGAAGCTTTCTTT. Protein sequence: CASSPRGQGGTEAFF.

The chain links TRBV6-5 to TRBJ1-5; D might be TRBD1 (5 bases). The CDR3 loop spans 15 amino acids. V lost 10 bases, J lost 0 bases, and 16 bases lay in between. Germline V gene sequence: CDR1 MNHEY, CDR2 SVGAGI. The CDR3: CATSIREYSNQPQHF. CDR3 sequence (DNA): TGTGCCACCTCAATCAGGGAGTATAGCAATCAGCCCCAGCATTTT.